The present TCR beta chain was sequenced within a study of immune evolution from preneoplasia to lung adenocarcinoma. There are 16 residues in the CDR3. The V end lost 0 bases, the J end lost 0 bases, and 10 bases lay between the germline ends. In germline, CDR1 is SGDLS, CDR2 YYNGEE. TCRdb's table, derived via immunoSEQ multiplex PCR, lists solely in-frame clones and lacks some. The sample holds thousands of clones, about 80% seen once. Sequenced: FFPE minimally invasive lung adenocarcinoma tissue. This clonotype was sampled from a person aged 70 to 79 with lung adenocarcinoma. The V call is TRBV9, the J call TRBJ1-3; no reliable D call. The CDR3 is CASSVDMWSSGNTIYF. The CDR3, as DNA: TGTGCCAGCAGCGTAGATATGTGGAGCTCTGGAAACACCATATATTTT.